This paragraph reports one T cell receptor beta chain. The sample originates from a study of blood T cell repertoires in COVID-19. Study details: Acute and convalescent COVID-19 specimens originated in the United States, Italy and Spain.

Germline-derived CDR1 and CDR2 are SNHLY and FYNNEI. The CDR3 has 13 residues. Trimming left V 5 bases short and J 4 bases short, with 11 bases between. In the original processing: Amplification of reference gene primers provided the estimated nucleated cell counts. Sequencing used immunoSEQ multiplex PCR; TCRdb keeps in-frame clones, though not all of them. The DNA was the basis for D and trimming; V, J and clone size are from that table. The sample records under 250,000 clones, about 88% being singletons. This TCR was recovered from a woman between 55 and 75 years old with acute or convalescent COVID-19. Source material: peripheral blood. The chain is built from TRBV2 and TRBJ1-2; D is unclear. The CDR3 DNA sequence: TGTGCCAGCAGTTCCACAGTCCTCTATGGCTACACCTTC. This gives the protein CASSSTVLYGYTF.